This T cell receptor beta chain stems from a study of blood T cell repertoires in COVID-19. Study overall: Specimens from acute and convalescent COVID-19 originated in the United States, Italy and Spain. T cells, B-cell-depleted T cells, or PBMCs supplied cDNA or gDNA.

The V segment lost 1 base and the J segment 1 base; nucleotides outside the gene matches: 8. This CDR3 spans 18 amino acids. CDR1 and CDR2 from the germline V gene are LGHNA and YNFKEQ. Source study methods: Reference gene primer amplification yielded estimated nucleated cell counts. The method was immunoSEQ multiplex PCR; TCRdb's version includes in-frame clones alone and lacks a portion of them. Clone size and the V and J calls come from that table; the DNA yielded D and trimming. The table records 200,000 to 300,000 clones, under 90% of them present only once. This TCR came from a man between 60 and 75 years old with acute or convalescent COVID-19. Sample: peripheral blood. This chain links TRBV4-2 with TRBJ2-2; the match to TRBD2 covers 8 bases. This CDR3 is CASSQGGSGAVNTGELFF. The CDR3 region has the DNA TGTGCCAGCAGCCAAGGTGGTAGCGGGGCCGTGAACACCGGGGAGCTGTTTTTT.